The present T cell receptor beta chain was sequenced within a study of Ad26.COV2.S vaccination and SARS-CoV-2 variants. Note on this clone: Its target is not known.

V was cut by 0 bases and J by 0 bases, with 12 bases left in between. This CDR3 has 16 amino acids. CDR1 MNHEY and CDR2 SVGAGI come from the germline V gene. TCRdb's copy holds only in-frame clones and misses some; the assay was immunoSEQ multiplex PCR. The data contain 300,000 to 350,000 clones, around 89% of them seen just once; the ten biggest clones take up around 5.8%. Treatment of the sample: about 20 received Ad26.COV2.S at low or high dose, single or two shots; five or six received placebo; per-sample allocation not given. Sampling occurred on day 63 after the first vaccine or placebo injection. Whole-study results and caveats: Total T cell responses were possibly underestimated by TCR breadth and depth analyses.

The specimen comprised peripheral blood, sampled in a trial of Ad26.COV2.S vaccine versus placebo. The chain has TRBV6-5 and TRBJ2-7; D is possibly TRBD1 (5 bases). This clonotype was obtained from a person aged 18-60 years who received the Ad26.COV2.S COVID-19 vaccine or a placebo. CDR3 amino acids: CASSYSSNQGSYEQYF. The CDR3 region has the DNA TGTGCCAGCAGTTACTCGAGTAATCAGGGCTCCTACGAGCAGTACTTC.